There are a few counts of the clone carrying this TCR beta chain. Its antigen is undetermined. This specimen comes from a study of beta chain features in type 1 diabetes. Overall study results and limits: Diminished insertions and augmented deletions at VDJ junctions characterized type 1 diabetes patients. Patients showed naive, central memory and Treg TCRB repertoires that appeared more similar than those of healthy donors.

The germline gives CDR1 SNHLY, CDR2 FYNNEI. Trimming shortened V by 4 bases and J by 5 bases, and 14 bases separated the two germline ends. The CDR3 length is 14 residues. Sorting with CD45RO/CCR7/CD25/CD127/CD95/CD27 yielded naive, central memory, regulatory and stem-like memory CD4+ cells. Without exception, sorted populations had purity beyond 95%. Expressed TCRB transcripts were sequenced, since all the RNA that had been isolated was reverse transcribed. Clones were read by immunoSEQ multiplex PCR, and TCRdb kept only the in-frame ones, dropping some. The data hold around 290,000 clones, with about 8% observed a single time.

Sequenced: central memory CD4+ T cells from blood. This TCR came from a woman younger than 35 in good health. The V and J genes are TRBV2 and TRBJ2-5; tentatively, D is TRBD1 or TRBD2 (6 bases each). The CDR3 DNA sequence: TGTGCCAGCAGTGGAATCGCCGGGGGCGAGACCCAGTACTTC. Its protein product is CASSGIAGGETQYF.